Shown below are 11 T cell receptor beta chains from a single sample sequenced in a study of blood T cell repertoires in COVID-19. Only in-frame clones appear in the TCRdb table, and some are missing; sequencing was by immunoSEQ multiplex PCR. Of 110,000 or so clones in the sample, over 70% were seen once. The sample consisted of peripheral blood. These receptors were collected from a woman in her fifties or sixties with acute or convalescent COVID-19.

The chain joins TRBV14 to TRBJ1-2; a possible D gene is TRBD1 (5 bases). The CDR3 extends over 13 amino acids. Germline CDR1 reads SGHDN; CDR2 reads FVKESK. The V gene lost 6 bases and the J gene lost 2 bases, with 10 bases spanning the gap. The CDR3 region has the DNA TGTGCCAGCAGTCAGACAGTGAACTATGGCTACACCTTC. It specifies CASSQTVNYGYTF.

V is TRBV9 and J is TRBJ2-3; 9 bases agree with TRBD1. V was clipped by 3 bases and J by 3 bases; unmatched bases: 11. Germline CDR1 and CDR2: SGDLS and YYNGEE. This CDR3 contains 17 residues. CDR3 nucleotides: TGTGCCAGCAGCGCCTCCGGGACAGGGAGAGAGACAGATACGCAGTATTTT. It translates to CASSASGTGRETDTQYF.

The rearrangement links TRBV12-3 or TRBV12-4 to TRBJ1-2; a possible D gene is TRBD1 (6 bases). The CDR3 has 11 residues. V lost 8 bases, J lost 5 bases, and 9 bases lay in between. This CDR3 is CASGDIYGYTF. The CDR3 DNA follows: TGTGCCAGCGGGGACATTTATGGCTACACCTTC.

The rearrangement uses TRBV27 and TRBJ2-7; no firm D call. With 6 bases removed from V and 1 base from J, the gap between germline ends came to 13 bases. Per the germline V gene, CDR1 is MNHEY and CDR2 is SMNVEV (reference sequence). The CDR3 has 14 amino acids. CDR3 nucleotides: TGTGCCAGCAGCTACAGAGCATCATCCTACGAGCAGTACTTC. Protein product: CASSYRASSYEQYF.

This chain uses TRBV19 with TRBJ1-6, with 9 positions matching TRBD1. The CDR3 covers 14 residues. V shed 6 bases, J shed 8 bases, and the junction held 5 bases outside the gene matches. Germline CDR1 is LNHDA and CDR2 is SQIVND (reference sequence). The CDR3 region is CASSGGQGHSPLHF. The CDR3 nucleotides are TGTGCCAGTAGCGGGGGACAGGGACATTCACCCCTCCACTTT.

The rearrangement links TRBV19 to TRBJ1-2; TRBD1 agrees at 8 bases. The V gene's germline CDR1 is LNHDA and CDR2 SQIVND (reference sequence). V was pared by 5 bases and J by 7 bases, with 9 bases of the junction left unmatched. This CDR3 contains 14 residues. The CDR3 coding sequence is TGTGCCAGTAGTGCATGGGACAGGATGGGTGGCTACACCTTC. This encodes CASSAWDRMGGYTF.

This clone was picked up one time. The CDR3 here is CASSPGQGVSLNIQYF. The CDR3, as DNA: TGTGCCAGCAGCCCCGGACAAGGCGTGAGTTTAAACATTCAGTACTTC. The V and J genes are TRBV5-8 and TRBJ2-4, with D perhaps matching TRBD1 (5 bases). CDR1 and CDR2 from the germline V gene are SGHTS and YDEGEE. The germline V and J ends were trimmed by 4 bases and 6 bases, with 20 bases remaining between them. This CDR3 comprises 16 residues.

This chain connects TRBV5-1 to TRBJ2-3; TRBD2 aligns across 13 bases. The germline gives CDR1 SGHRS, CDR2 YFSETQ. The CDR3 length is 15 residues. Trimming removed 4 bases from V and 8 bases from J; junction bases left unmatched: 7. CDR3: CASSPTSGGAGTQYF. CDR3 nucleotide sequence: TGCGCCAGCAGCCCCACTAGCGGGGGGGCCGGTACGCAGTATTTT.

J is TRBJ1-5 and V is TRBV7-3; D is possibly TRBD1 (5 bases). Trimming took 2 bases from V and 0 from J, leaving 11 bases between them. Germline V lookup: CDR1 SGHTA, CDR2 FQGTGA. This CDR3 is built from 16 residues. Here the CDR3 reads CASSLETDHSNQPQHF. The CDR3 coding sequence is TGTGCCAGCAGCTTAGAGACAGACCATAGCAATCAGCCCCAGCATTTT.

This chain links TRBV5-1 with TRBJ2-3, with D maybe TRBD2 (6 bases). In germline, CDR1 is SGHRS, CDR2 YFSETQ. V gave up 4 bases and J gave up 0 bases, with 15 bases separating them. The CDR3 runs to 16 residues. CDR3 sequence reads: CASSEGTGGSTDTQYF. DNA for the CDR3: TGCGCCAGCAGCGAGGGCACTGGGGGGAGCACAGATACGCAGTATTTT.

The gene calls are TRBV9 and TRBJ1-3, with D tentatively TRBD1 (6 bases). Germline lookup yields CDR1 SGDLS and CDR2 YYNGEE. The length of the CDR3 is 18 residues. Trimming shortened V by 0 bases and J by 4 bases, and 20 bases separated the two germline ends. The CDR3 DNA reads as TGTGCCAGCAGCGTAGCAGACAGGAAGACCCCTGGGGGAAACACCATATATTTT. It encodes CASSVADRKTPGGNTIYF.